A single sample gave rise to the 21 T cell receptor beta chains below, sequenced in a study of T cells in Graves' hyperthyroidism and ophthalmopathy. TCR beta CDR3 regions were amplified from RNA. The HTBI primer set drove a first-round RT-PCR of the TCR CDR3. MiXCR, applied by TCRdb to the multiplex PCR reads, yields one record per CDR3 protein. The sample has 500,000 to 750,000 distinct CDR3 sequences; around 45% are singletons. The sample taken for sequencing was peripheral blood or thyroid tissue (not recorded which). These receptor sequences come from a young woman with Graves' hyperthyroidism.

At least ten counts were recorded for this clonotype. At one of its ends the junction is not consistent with the germline gene, which may arise from a read error. V is TRBV6-1 and J is TRBJ1-5; D unresolved. In germline, CDR1 is MNHNS, CDR2 SASEGT. The length of the CDR3 is 14 residues. CDR3 in amino acids: CASIEALSNQPQHF. Written as DNA, the CDR3 is TGTGCCAGCATTGAAGCGCTGAGCAATCAGCCCCAGCATTTT.

This chain connects TRBV12-3 or TRBV12-4 to TRBJ2-5; D call uncertain. CDR3 length: 13 residues. Trimming took 10 bases from V and 5 from J, leaving 17 bases between them. The CDR3 bases are TGTGCCACCTCCGAAGGGCTGATCGAGACCCAGTACTTC. This sequence encodes CATSEGLIETQYF.

CDR3 coding DNA: TGCAGTGCCAGCAGTTCGGGACAGGGGAACTATGGCTACACCTTC. Amino acid sequence: CSASSSGQGNYGYTF. The rearrangement links TRBV20-1 to TRBJ1-2; 10 bases are a match to TRBD1. There are 15 residues in the CDR3. The trim removed 6 bases at V and 2 bases at J, leaving 9 bases unmatched. Germline V gives CDR1 DFQATT, CDR2 SNEGSKA (reference sequence).

The table lists this clonotype with many counts. This sequence joins TRBV7-8 and TRBJ1-5, with 7 bases lining up with TRBD1. This CDR3 is 16 amino acids long. Germline CDR1 is SGHVS and CDR2 is FQNEAQ. J gave up 0 bases and V 3 bases, and 5 bases lay outside the gene matches. In DNA, the CDR3 is TGTGCCAGCAGCTTGGAACAGGGGTATAGCAATCAGCCCCAGCATTTT. Its translation is CASSLEQGYSNQPQHF.

This clonotype was recorded many times. V gene TRBV3-1 combines with J gene TRBJ2-7, with no clear D. Germline CDR1 and CDR2: LGHDT and YNNKEL (reference sequence). Trimming took off 2 bases at V and 1 base at J, with 9 bases between the two ends. The CDR3 spans 14 residues. In DNA, the CDR3 is TGTGCCAGCAGCCAATTTTCTAGTTCCTACGAGCAGTACTTC. This codes for CASSQFSSSYEQYF.

This clonotype was detected ten times or more. J is TRBJ1-1 and V is TRBV2; unclear D gene. The ends were cut back, 7 bases at V and 0 bases at J, with 6 bases in the middle. Germline CDR1 SNHLY, CDR2 FYNNEI. This CDR3 has 12 residues. CDR3 in amino acids: CASKGMNTEAFF. The DNA of the CDR3 is TGTGCCAGCAAGGGCATGAACACTGAAGCTTTCTTT. The entire variable domain, with the rest obtained from reference TRBV2 and TRBJ1-1, is as follows: EPEVTQTPSHQVTQMGQEVILRCVPISNHLYFYWYRQILGQKVEFLVSFYNNEISEKSEIFDDQFSVERPDGSNFTLKIRSTKLEDSAMYFCASKGMNTEAFFGQGTRLTVV.

This clonotype was found many times. V and J are TRBV24-1 and TRBJ2-5, with D perhaps matching TRBD2 (5 bases). The CDR3 spans 16 residues. CDR1 is KGHDR, CDR2 SFDVKD, per germline. Trimming removed 2 bases from V and 1 base from J, with 13 bases in between. The CDR3 region has the DNA TGTGCCACCAGTGATTCAAGCGGCTCTTCCCAAGAGACCCAGTACTTC. This codes for CATSDSSGSSQETQYF.

This clonotype was counted ten times or more. The rearrangement uses TRBV2 and TRBJ1-4, with 8 bases matching TRBD1. V lost 5 bases and J lost 7; bases outside the gene matches: 9. This CDR3 is 15 amino acids long. Germline V gives CDR1 SNHLY, CDR2 FYNNEI. CDR3 nucleotides: TGTGCCAGCAGTACCCCCGGGACAGGAGGTGAAAAACTGTTTTTT. It is translated as CASSTPGTGGEKLFF.

This clonotype showed up many times. The chain couples TRBV20-1 to TRBJ2-7; 15 bases are shared with TRBD2. This CDR3 has 14 amino acids. Germline V gives CDR1 DFQATT, CDR2 SNEGSKA (reference sequence). With 6 bases clipped from V and 4 bases from J, the junction kept 4 bases outside the gene matches. Written as DNA, the CDR3 is TGCAGTGCCCCGGGACTAGCGGGAGGTTACGAGCAGTACTTC. It codes for CSAPGLAGGYEQYF.

Regarding this clonotype: This sequence may be a read error, since a much larger clone differs from it by one base. The gene calls are TRBV11-2 and TRBJ1-1; D remains unclear. The CDR3 consists of 15 residues. The germline V gene has CDR1 SGHAT and CDR2 FQNNGV. In nucleotides, the CDR3 is TGTGTCAGCAGTGAATGGGCAGGTGCGAACACTGAAGCTTTCTTT. Protein product: CVSSEWAGANTEAFF.

The V call is TRBV30, the J call TRBJ1-3, with D possibly TRBD1 on 6 matching bases. Looked up from germline, CDR1 is GTSNPN and CDR2 is SVGIG (reference sequence). V lost 2 bases to trimming and J lost 0 bases, with 11 bases between them. This CDR3 is 15 amino acids long. The CDR3 nucleotides are TGTGCCTGGAGTAAAGACAGGAGCTCTGGAAACACCATATATTTT. Protein sequence: CAWSKDRSSGNTIYF.

This clonotype was seen many times. This sequence joins TRBV20-1 and TRBJ1-1; D gene unclear. Trimming took 6 bases from V and 1 from J, leaving 12 bases between them. CDR1 and CDR2 from the germline V gene are DFQATT and SNEGSKA (reference sequence). The CDR3 runs to 13 residues. The CDR3 sequence is CSAAPDENTEAFF. The CDR3 bases are TGCAGTGCCGCGCCGGATGAGAACACTGAAGCTTTCTTT.

Concerning this clonotype: It may be a read error: a sequence one base away is much more abundant. The chain recombines TRBV12-3 or TRBV12-4 with TRBJ1-1; perhaps TRBD1 as D (5 bases). This CDR3 comprises 14 residues. Deletions cut 5 bases from V and 7 bases from J, with 17 bases between. Written as DNA, the CDR3 is TGTGCCAGCAGTACCCCCGGACGGGGGTATGAAGCTTTCTTT. Its protein product is CASSTPGRGYEAFF.

With regard to this clonotype: As the CDR3 is not closed by the conserved phenylalanine or tryptophan, this likely results from a read error. The V and J genes are TRBV12-5 and TRBJ2-1; tentatively, D is TRBD1 (7 bases). The V gene lost 0 bases and the J gene lost 4 bases, with 16 bases spanning the gap. The CDR3 consists of 17 residues. The germline V gene has CDR1 LGHNT and CDR2 FRNRAP. The CDR3 is CASGLVLGGTVYNEQFL. For the CDR3, the DNA is TGTGCTAGTGGTTTGGTACTGGGCGGGACAGTATACAATGAGCAGTTCCTC.

The rearrangement uses TRBV7-2 and TRBJ1-5, with TRBD1 identical over 7 bases. The V gene end was trimmed by 4 bases and the J gene end by 6 bases; junction bases not matched to a gene: 9. The CDR3 sequence is 15 residues long. Looked up from germline, CDR1 is SGHTA and CDR2 is FQGNSA. Here the CDR3 DNA reads TGTGCCAGCAGCTACCAAGACAGGGATGTTCAGCCCCAGCATTTT. Amino acid sequence: CASSYQDRDVQPQHF.

This clonotype was detected only once. Here the CDR3 omits its conserved ending phenylalanine or tryptophan, so a read error is the likely source. The CDR3 spells CASSEQDTPLHL. DNA for the CDR3: TGTGCCAGCAGCGAACAGGATACACCCCTCCACCTT. The chain combines TRBV7-2 with TRBJ1-6; weak D call: TRBD1 (5 bases). This CDR3 region has 12 residues. Trimming stripped 5 bases from V and 11 bases from J, with 10 bases between. Looked up from germline, CDR1 is SGHTA and CDR2 is FQGNSA.

This clonotype was seen many times. The rearrangement links TRBV19 to TRBJ1-2; D is undetermined. The CDR3 covers 14 residues. Germline V gene sequence: CDR1 LNHDA, CDR2 SQIVND (reference sequence). V was shortened by 7 bases and J by 3 bases, with 15 bases between the two germline ends. The CDR3 loop is CASTDEGIYYGYTF. The DNA for the CDR3 is TGTGCCAGTACCGATGAAGGAATCTACTATGGCTACACCTTC.

The J gene is TRBJ1-5, the V gene TRBV10-3; D possibly corresponds to TRBD1 (5 bases). This CDR3 is 14 amino acids long. The germline gives CDR1 ENHRY, CDR2 SYGVKD. Trimming left V 6 bases short and J 3 bases short, with 12 bases between. The CDR3 loop is CAIRGQGANQPQHF. CDR3 DNA: TGTGCCATCAGGGGGCAGGGCGCCAATCAGCCCCAGCATTTT.

The genes are TRBV29-1 and TRBJ2-5; 8 positions match TRBD2. CDR1 and CDR2 (germline): SQVTM, ANQGSEA. This CDR3 has 13 residues. DNA of the CDR3: TGCAGAGCCCGGACAAGCGGGAGAGAGACCCAGTACTTC. This sequence encodes CRARTSGRETQYF.

This clonotype was picked up many times. The chain joins TRBV19 to TRBJ1-1; 8 positions match TRBD1. Unmatched junction bases numbered 10, after V lost 2 bases and J lost 5 bases. The CDR3 is 16 residues long. The germline gives CDR1 LNHDA, CDR2 SQIVND (reference sequence). The CDR3 is CASSIWVRTGRTEAFF. DNA for the CDR3: TGTGCCAGTAGTATATGGGTCCGGACAGGGAGGACTGAAGCTTTCTTT.

This clonotype was seen a handful of times. The V gene is TRBV6-5, the J gene TRBJ1-4, with 9 bases matching TRBD1. V was clipped by 4 bases and J by 5 bases; unmatched bases: 11. The CDR3 loop spans 17 amino acids. CDR1 and CDR2 (germline): MNHEY, SVGAGI. The CDR3 region is CASSSLTGGKGNEKLFF. The CDR3 nucleotides are TGTGCCAGCAGTTCACTTACAGGGGGCAAGGGAAATGAAAAACTGTTTTTT.